This entry features one T cell receptor beta chain sequence. Only in-frame clones appear in the TCRdb table, and some are missing; sequencing was by immunoSEQ multiplex PCR. The profile shows more than 95,000 clones, 85% to 95% of them singletons. The data are from a study of control samples from healthy donors and cancer patients. Germline V lookup: CDR1 SNHLY, CDR2 FYNNEI. V shed 5 bases and J shed 9 bases, with 20 bases lying between them. This CDR3 region has 15 residues. The gene calls are TRBV2 and TRBJ2-1; weak D call: TRBD2 (7 bases). The receptor comes from a man between 18 and 29 years old in good health. Sequencing was carried out using blood. In nucleotides, the CDR3 is TGTGCCAGCAGTCCCCCGGGGGGCGGGGTGAGTGAGCAGTTCTTC. Residues: CASSPPGGGVSEQFF.